This T cell receptor beta chain derives from a study of T cell changes during pregnancy in multiple sclerosis. With 7 bases removed from V and 0 bases from J, the gap between germline ends came to 16 bases. The germline V gene has CDR1 LNHDA and CDR2 SQIVND (reference sequence). This CDR3 is built from 16 residues. Some clones are missing from TCRdb's copy, which holds only in-frame ones; the method was immunoSEQ multiplex PCR. Here the sample spans around 70,000 clones, less than 95% being singletons. The chain links TRBV19 to TRBJ1-3; tentative D call: TRBD1 (6 bases). The material was peripheral blood, obtained in the second trimester of pregnancy. The sequence came from a female donor with multiple sclerosis, enrolled in a pregnancy study. The CDR3 DNA reads as TGTGCCAGTACCATAGGGACATTTCACTCTGGAAACACCATATATTTT. Translation: CASTIGTFHSGNTIYF.